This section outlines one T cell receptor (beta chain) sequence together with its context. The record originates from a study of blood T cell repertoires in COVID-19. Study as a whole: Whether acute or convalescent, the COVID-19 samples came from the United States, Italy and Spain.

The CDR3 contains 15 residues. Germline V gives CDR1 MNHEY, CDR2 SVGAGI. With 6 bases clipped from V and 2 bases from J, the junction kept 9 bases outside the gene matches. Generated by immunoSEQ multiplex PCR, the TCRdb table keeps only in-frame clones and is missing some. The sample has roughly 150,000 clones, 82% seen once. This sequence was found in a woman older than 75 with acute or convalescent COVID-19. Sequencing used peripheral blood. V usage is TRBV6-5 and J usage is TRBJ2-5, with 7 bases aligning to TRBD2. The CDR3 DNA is TGTGCCAGCAGAGCGGGGCAGGGACTTCAAGAGACCCAGTACTTC. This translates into CASRAGQGLQETQYF.